A selection of T cell receptor beta chains follows, all from one sample in a study of blood T cells in healthy people across ages. A single record per CDR3 protein comes from TCRdb applying MiXCR to the 5' RACE reads. The profile covers 800,000 or so distinct CDR3 sequences, with 55% to 65% appearing a single time and roughly 26% taken by the ten largest. The sequenced material came from blood. The receptors come from a man aged 25 to 40 in good health. Each CDR3 is given with its conserved first and last residue. The order of the fields is V gene, D gene, J gene, clone size, CDR3 protein, CDR3 DNA. The D gene is left open where the match is weak. Clone sizes are given selectively: once, few, many, or a class where the clone is expanded.

TRBV7-3	.	TRBJ2-7	.	CASSPGHLLSYEQYF	TGTGCCAGCAGCCCGGGACACCTCCTCTCCTACGAGCAGTACTTC
TRBV27	.	TRBJ1-5	.	CASSPPDRRDQPQHF	TGTGCCAGCAGTCCGCCAGACAGGAGGGATCAGCCCCAGCATTTT
TRBV20-1	.	TRBJ2-7	.	CSARTGREQYF	TGCAGTGCTAGAACAGGGCGGGAGCAGTACTTC
TRBV11-2	.	TRBJ2-7	once	CASSQQSRSYEQYF	TGTGCCAGCAGTCAACAGAGTCGATCCTACGAGCAGTACTTC
TRBV29-1	TRBD2	TRBJ2-7	.	CSAKTSGDSYEQYF	TGCAGCGCGAAGACTAGCGGGGACTCCTACGAGCAGTACTTC
TRBV4-3	.	TRBJ2-7	.	CASSQGVWDRSYEQYF	TGCGCCAGCAGCCAAGGAGTATGGGACCGTTCCTACGAGCAGTACTTC
TRBV19	TRBD2	TRBJ2-7	.	CASSMGLAGNEQYF	TGTGCCAGTAGTATGGGTCTAGCGGGCAACGAGCAGTACTTC
TRBV28	.	TRBJ2-7	.	CASRTLSGEKPYEQYF	TGTGCCAGCAGGACCTTATCGGGCGAGAAGCCGTACGAGCAGTACTTC
TRBV9	.	TRBJ2-5	few	CASSATGQTQETQYF	TGTGCCAGCAGCGCTACGGGACAAACTCAAGAGACCCAGTACTTC
TRBV20-1	.	TRBJ2-3	.	CSARKTDTQYF	TGCAGTGCTAGGAAGACAGATACGCAGTATTTT
TRBV4-3	.	TRBJ1-4	.	CASSSRQGATNEKLFF	TGCGCCAGCAGCTCGAGGCAGGGTGCAACTAATGAAAAACTGTTTTTT
TRBV7-2	.	TRBJ2-5	.	CASSLGRSPARQETQYF	TGTGCCAGCAGCTTAGGCCGTAGCCCTGCGCGTCAAGAGACCCAGTACTTC
TRBV11-2	.	TRBJ1-4	.	CASSLIRATNEKLFF	TGTGCCAGCAGCTTAATACGGGCAACTAATGAAAAACTGTTTTTT
TRBV29-1	.	TRBJ2-1	.	CSVEGGSTGNEQFF	TGCAGCGTTGAAGGCGGGTCGACAGGCAATGAGCAGTTCTTC
TRBV4-2	.	TRBJ2-7	.	CASSLKRFSYEQYF	TGTGCCAGCAGCCTTAAAAGATTTTCCTACGAGCAGTACTTC
TRBV5-1	.	TRBJ2-6	few	CASRPTDRRSGANVLTF	TGCGCCAGCAGGCCAACTGACCGTCGCTCTGGGGCCAACGTCCTGACTTTC
TRBV4-1	.	TRBJ2-7	.	CASSQEDTVPYEQYF	TGCGCCAGCAGCCAAGAGGACACCGTTCCCTACGAGCAGTACTTC
TRBV9	.	TRBJ1-4	.	CASSVYGETNEKLFF	TGTGCCAGCAGCGTCTACGGGGAAACTAATGAAAAACTGTTTTTT